This passage covers 28 T cell receptor beta chains from one sample sequenced in a study of blood T cell repertoires in COVID-19 (dated by TCRdb to about 2020). The library was made by the immunoSEQ multiplex PCR assay. TCRdb retrieved this table from immuneACCESS and kept in-frame rearrangements only. Not all clones are present; in checked studies, unresolved V genes account for under half, and no reason is known for the remainder. This sample has over 100,000 clones in its table, and 65% to 90% of those were observed once. The ten largest clones capture around 9.9% of the sample. The sample comprised peripheral blood. The receptors were sampled from a man aged 80 or over with acute or convalescent COVID-19.

The rearrangement links TRBV10-3 to TRBJ2-1, with TRBD1 matching 9 bases. V shed 6 bases and J 3 bases; nucleotides not matched to a gene: 6. CDR1 is ENHRY and CDR2 is SYGVKD in the germline V gene. The CDR3 has 15 residues. This CDR3 reads CAISPGQGSYNEQFF. The CDR3 coding sequence is TGTGCCATCAGCCCTGGACAGGGGAGCTACAATGAGCAGTTCTTC.

Concerning this clone itself: Other DNA sequences from this sample encode an identical CDR3 as well. In nucleotides, the CDR3 is TGTGCCAGCAGTTACTCGGGCAGGGGAACCTACGAGCAGTACTTC. Encoded protein: CASSYSGRGTYEQYF. The chain has TRBV6-5 and TRBJ2-7; TRBD1 might be the D (6 bases). The CDR3 contains 15 residues. V lost 0 bases and J 2 bases, leaving 11 bases between the germline ends. The V gene's germline CDR1 is MNHEY and CDR2 SVGAGI.

This clone was counted once. The chain uses TRBV3-1 (or the pseudogene TRBV3-2) and TRBJ1-6; D call uncertain. Deletions cut 3 bases from V and 8 bases from J, with 8 bases between. CDR1 and CDR2 (germline): LGHDT, YNNKEL (reference sequence). CDR3 size: 13 residues. CDR3 sequence: CASSHLRDSPLHF. The CDR3 bases are TGTGCCAGCAGCCACCTCCGGGATTCACCCCTCCACTTT.

The chain links TRBV29-1 to TRBJ1-2; TRBD1 agrees at 10 bases. This CDR3 comprises 12 residues. V lost 6 bases and J lost 4; bases outside the gene matches: 2. Per the germline V gene, CDR1 is SQVTM and CDR2 is ANQGSEA. The CDR3 sequence is CSVRQGAYGYTF. The CDR3 DNA sequence: TGCAGCGTACGACAGGGGGCCTATGGCTACACCTTC.

The V and J genes are TRBV19 and TRBJ1-1; no definite D call. This CDR3 spans 16 amino acids. The V gene's germline CDR1 is LNHDA and CDR2 SQIVND (reference sequence). Trimming cost V 3 bases and J 1 base, with 15 bases left between them. The CDR3: CASSIWWKQANTEAFF. CDR3 bases: TGTGCCAGTAGTATTTGGTGGAAGCAGGCGAACACTGAAGCTTTCTTT.

The chain joins TRBV5-1 to TRBJ2-3; 15 bases fit TRBD2. The junction had 9 bases not matched to a gene; V was cut back by 5 bases and J by 2 bases. This CDR3 spans 18 amino acids. The germline gives CDR1 SGHRS, CDR2 YFSETQ. The CDR3 DNA reads as TGCGCCAGCAGTTCCGGGACTAGCGGGGGGCGCGTCACAGATACGCAGTATTTT. As protein: CASSSGTSGGRVTDTQYF.

The chain uses TRBV6-5 and TRBJ1-3; 7 bases agree with TRBD1. V was clipped by 7 bases and J by 0 bases; unmatched bases: 6. Germline V lookup: CDR1 MNHEY, CDR2 SVGAGI. The CDR3 spans 15 residues. The DNA of the CDR3 is TGTGCCAGCATAACAGGGGTTACCTCTGGAAACACCATATATTTT. This translates into CASITGVTSGNTIYF.

This clone has a handful of counts. The V and J genes are TRBV7-2 and TRBJ2-5, with D possibly matching TRBD2 (6 bases). V was cut by 4 bases and J by 4 bases, with 16 bases left in between. The germline V gene encodes CDR1 SGHTA and CDR2 FQGNSA. This CDR3 has 15 amino acids. The CDR3 loop reads CASSSRGLPLETQYF. The CDR3 DNA reads TGTGCCAGCAGCTCCCGGGGACTGCCATTAGAGACCCAGTACTTC.

The V and J genes are TRBV29-1 and TRBJ2-1, with D possibly matching TRBD1 (6 bases). V shed 1 base and J shed 14 bases, with 18 bases lying between them. The V gene's germline CDR1 is SQVTM and CDR2 ANQGSEA. The CDR3 totals 13 residues. This CDR3 is CSVEGWQKNREFF. DNA of the CDR3: TGCAGCGTTGAAGGGTGGCAGAAAAACAGGGAGTTCTTC.

The gene calls are TRBV5-1 and TRBJ1-6, with D tentatively TRBD1 (6 bases). CDR3 length: 16 amino acids. The germline gives CDR1 SGHRS, CDR2 YFSETQ. V shed 3 bases and J shed 14 bases, with 24 bases lying between them. The CDR3: CASSSDGAGQRFTLHF. In nucleotides, the CDR3 is TGCGCCAGCAGCTCCGATGGAGCAGGACAGCGGTTCACCCTCCACTTT.

The chain links TRBV28 to TRBJ1-1; TRBD1 matches 8 bases. The CDR3 extends over 16 amino acids. Germline lookup yields CDR1 MDHEN and CDR2 SYDVKM. V shed 7 bases and J 5 bases; nucleotides not matched to a gene: 15. As DNA, the CDR3 is TGTGCCAGCACCAAAAGAGGCAGGGGGCGAAATACTGAAGCTTTCTTT. The encoded protein is CASTKRGRGRNTEAFF.

This clone came up once. V is TRBV7-2 and J is TRBJ2-2, with 8 bases matching TRBD2. The V segment lost 5 bases and the J segment 1 base; nucleotides outside the gene matches: 3. Germline V lookup: CDR1 SGHTA, CDR2 FQGNSA. This CDR3 contains 15 residues. The CDR3 bases are TGTGCCAGCAGCCCGGGAGGGGTGAACACCGGGGAGCTGTTTTTT. Encoded protein: CASSPGGVNTGELFF.

The gene calls are TRBV19 and TRBJ1-5, with a weak D call TRBD1 (6 bases). V dropped 2 bases and J dropped 5 bases, with 16 bases sitting between them. Looked up from germline, CDR1 is LNHDA and CDR2 is SQIVND (reference sequence). CDR3 size: 16 residues. The CDR3 here is CASSISTGTRHQPQHF. The CDR3 nucleotides read TGTGCCAGTAGTATATCAACCGGGACAAGACATCAGCCCCAGCATTTT.

The chain joins TRBV4-3 to TRBJ1-1, with unresolved D. The CDR3 contains 17 residues. V gave up 1 base and J gave up 4 bases, with 19 bases separating them. The germline CDR1 and CDR2 sequences are LGHNA and YSLEER. The CDR3 DNA sequence: TGCGCCAGCAGCCAAGGACTTCGAGGAGGAGGAACCACTGAAGCTTTCTTT. This encodes CASSQGLRGGGTTEAFF.

The rearrangement joins TRBV7-8 to TRBJ1-4; 12 bases map to TRBD1. This CDR3 region has 18 residues. V shed 5 bases and J 7 bases; nucleotides not matched to a gene: 14. The germline V gene has CDR1 SGHVS and CDR2 FQNEAQ. In DNA form, the CDR3 reads TGTGCCAGCAGCCCCCGAACTCCGGGACAGGGGGCTTTTGAAAAACTGTTTTTT. It specifies CASSPRTPGQGAFEKLFF.

This chain uses TRBV6-4 with TRBJ1-2; D unresolved. Germline assignment: CDR1 MRHNA and CDR2 SNTAGT. V lost 5 bases to trimming and J lost 0 bases, with 10 bases between them. The CDR3 is 14 residues long. CDR3: CASSPNLANYGYTF. The DNA of the CDR3 is TGTGCCAGCAGTCCAAATTTAGCTAACTATGGCTACACCTTC.

This chain connects TRBV28 to TRBJ1-5; D is unresolved. CDR3 length equals 14 residues. V lost 6 bases and J 0 bases, leaving 9 bases between the germline ends. Germline CDR1 and CDR2: MDHEN and SYDVKM. CDR3 DNA: TGTGCCAGCAGCCCCAGGTATAGCAATCAGCCCCAGCATTTT. Amino acids: CASSPRYSNQPQHF.

V and J are TRBV21-1 and TRBJ1-1. TRBV21-1 is deemed a pseudogene. The CDR3 contains 15 residues. The CDR3 region is CASSNRGDGNTEAFF. The CDR3 DNA reads as TGTGCCAGCAGCAATCGCGGGGACGGGAACACTGAAGCTTTCTTT.

The gene calls are TRBV5-1 and TRBJ2-7; the D gene could be TRBD1 or TRBD2 (6 bases each). V was clipped by 4 bases and J by 5 bases, with 19 bases between them. This CDR3 has 15 residues. Germline V gives CDR1 SGHRS, CDR2 YFSETQ. CDR3 nucleotide sequence: TGCGCCAGCAGCCTGGGGACTGGGGGCGGCGACGAGCAGTACTTC. Amino acid sequence: CASSLGTGGGDEQYF.

In DNA form, the CDR3 reads TGTGCCAGCAGTTTCCTCGACGGGACAGTAAATCAGCCCCAGCATTTT. It codes for CASSFLDGTVNQPQHF. The chain has TRBV28 and TRBJ1-5; 7 bases agree with TRBD1. The CDR3 loop spans 16 amino acids. In germline, CDR1 is MDHEN, CDR2 SYDVKM. V shed 3 bases, J shed 4 bases, and the junction held 9 bases outside the gene matches.

CDR3 protein: CASSRTGPTFNQPQHF. In nucleotides, the CDR3 is TGTGCCAGTAGTAGGACAGGCCCAACGTTCAATCAGCCCCAGCATTTT. V and J are TRBV19 and TRBJ1-5, with 7 bases identical to TRBD1. The J segment lost 3 bases and the V segment lost 4 bases, leaving 9 bases of the junction unmatched. CDR1 is LNHDA and CDR2 is SQIVND in the germline V gene (reference sequence). The CDR3 is made up of 16 amino acids.

This chain joins TRBV19 and TRBJ1-5; D gene ambiguous. The CDR3 has 13 amino acids. Per the germline V gene, CDR1 is LNHDA and CDR2 is SQIVND (reference sequence). V was pared by 0 bases and J by 7 bases, with 7 bases between. The CDR3 spells CASSIDSGQPQHF. CDR3 in DNA: TGTGCCAGTAGTATAGACTCCGGGCAGCCCCAGCATTTT.

The chain joins TRBV5-1 to TRBJ1-6, with D possibly being TRBD1 (5 bases). CDR1 SGHRS and CDR2 YFSETQ come from the germline V gene. There are 15 residues in the CDR3. V was pared by 1 base and J by 9 bases, with 14 bases between. The CDR3 region is CASSLTQGFISPLHF. CDR3 sequence (DNA): TGCGCCAGCAGCTTGACGCAGGGTTTTATTTCACCCCTCCACTTT.

This chain uses TRBV7-2 with TRBJ2-3; 13 bases map to TRBD2. Germline V lookup: CDR1 SGHTA, CDR2 FQGNSA. The CDR3 length is 16 residues. J was trimmed by 4 bases and V by 5 bases; bases with no gene match: 6. The CDR3: CASSVLAGGLADTQYF. The CDR3 bases are TGTGCCAGCAGCGTACTAGCGGGGGGGCTTGCAGATACGCAGTATTTT.

V and J are TRBV9 and TRBJ2-2; weak D call: TRBD2 (5 bases). CDR1 and CDR2 from the germline V gene are SGDLS and YYNGEE. V shed 0 bases and J shed 8 bases, with 8 bases lying between them. The CDR3 is 13 amino acids. The CDR3 sequence: CASSVGGDGELFF. As DNA, the CDR3 is TGTGCCAGCAGCGTAGGGGGAGATGGGGAGCTGTTTTTT.

The rearrangement links TRBV9 to TRBJ2-7; possible D gene TRBD2, 6 bases. This CDR3 contains 15 residues. Trimming removed 0 bases from V and 4 bases from J, with 14 bases in between. From germline, CDR1 is SGDLS and CDR2 YYNGEE. CDR3 loop: CASSVAPADYYEQYF. The DNA for the CDR3 is TGTGCCAGCAGCGTAGCCCCGGCGGACTATTACGAGCAGTACTTC.

The V gene is TRBV7-2, the J gene TRBJ2-3, with a possible D match to TRBD1 (5 bases). The germline V gene encodes CDR1 SGHTA and CDR2 FQGNSA. This CDR3 spans 14 amino acids. With 1 base removed from V and 2 bases from J, the gap between germline ends came to 7 bases. In DNA, the CDR3 is TGTGCCAGCAGCTTAGGGACACCCACAGATACGCAGTATTTT. It yields the protein CASSLGTPTDTQYF. Based on the CDR3 plus reference TRBV7-2 and TRBJ2-3, the full variable domain is GAGVSQSPSNKVTEKGKDVELRCDPISGHTALYWYRQSLGQGLEFLIYFQGNSAPDKSGLPSDRFSAERTGGSVSTLTIQRTQQEDSAVYLCASSLGTPTDTQYFGPGTRLTVL.

The V gene is TRBV5-1, the J gene TRBJ2-1; 9 nucleotides agree with TRBD1. CDR1 SGHRS and CDR2 YFSETQ come from the germline V gene. Trimming took 0 bases from V and 2 from J; bases not matched to a gene: 6. CDR3 length: 17 amino acids. CDR3 bases: TGCGCCAGCAGCTTGGCCTCCGGGACAGGGCCCTACAATGAGCAGTTCTTC. Its translation: CASSLASGTGPYNEQFF.